These 20 T cell receptor beta chains were all obtained from the same sample, sequenced in a study of T cell clonotyping in hematopoietic cell transplantation. Data came from immunoSEQ multiplex PCR; TCRdb stores just in-frame clones and leaves some out. The data hold 5,000 to 6,000 clones, with approximately 72% observed a single time. Sequenced material: PBMCs, taken 100 days after allogeneic stem cell transplant. The receptors were sampled from a female patient aged 45-60 years who had an allogeneic stem cell transplant, so the T cells may come from the graft donor. Some clones in this sample may be carry-over from other donors' samples.

The genes are TRBV29-1 and TRBJ1-4; 7 positions agree with TRBD1. Germline V gene data show CDR1 as SQVTM and CDR2 as ANQGSEA. There are 12 residues in the CDR3. Trimming at V came to 6 bases and at J to 4 bases, leaving 2 bases not matched to a gene. The CDR3 protein is CSVGQSNEKLFF. For the CDR3, the DNA is TGCAGCGTGGGACAGAGTAATGAAAAACTGTTTTTT.

The chain employs TRBV5-6 and TRBJ2-2; D is perhaps TRBD1 (6 bases). Germline CDR1 is SGHDT and CDR2 is YYEEEE. CDR3 size: 15 residues. With 5 bases removed from V and 3 bases from J, the gap between germline ends came to 14 bases. For the CDR3, the DNA is TGTGCCAGCAGTTTAGACAGGATAGACACCGGGGAGCTGTTTTTT. Translating gives CASSLDRIDTGELFF.

The chain uses TRBV6-1 and TRBJ2-3; D gene unclear. V was clipped by 3 bases and J by 2 bases, with 6 bases between them. This CDR3 is built from 13 residues. From germline, CDR1 is MNHNS and CDR2 SASEGT. The CDR3 DNA follows: TGTGCCAGCAGTGACAGCCTCACAGATACGCAGTATTTT. It translates to CASSDSLTDTQYF.

This rearrangement joins TRBV30 to TRBJ2-3; possibly TRBD2 for D (6 bases). Looked up from germline, CDR1 is GTSNPN and CDR2 is SVGIG (reference sequence). V was cut by 3 bases and J by 2 bases, with 15 bases left in between. The CDR3 is made up of 15 amino acids. CDR3 region: CAWSISGRPTDTQYF. The CDR3, as DNA: TGTGCCTGGAGCATTAGCGGAAGACCCACAGATACGCAGTATTTT.

The chain uses TRBV2 and TRBJ2-3; D remains ambiguous. Trimming removed 6 bases at V and 1 base at J, with 8 bases between. Per the germline V gene, CDR1 is SNHLY and CDR2 is FYNNEI. The CDR3 has 13 amino acids. CDR3 amino acids: CASSGWGTDTQYF. CDR3 DNA sequence: TGTGCCAGCAGCGGGTGGGGCACAGATACGCAGTATTTT. Together with reference TRBV2 and TRBJ2-3, the CDR3 gives the full variable domain: EPEVTQTPSHQVTQMGQEVILRCVPISNHLYFYWYRQILGQKVEFLVSFYNNEISEKSEIFDDQFSVERPDGSNFTLKIRSTKLEDSAMYFCASSGWGTDTQYFGPGTRLTVL.

This clone was observed a handful of times. The genes are TRBV6-5 and TRBJ2-7; 9 bases are shared with TRBD1. The CDR3 totals 13 residues. From germline, CDR1 is MNHEY and CDR2 SVGAGI. With 6 bases clipped from V and 7 bases from J, the junction kept 7 bases outside the gene matches. CDR3 sequence reads: CASRTGGAGEQYF. In DNA form, the CDR3 reads TGTGCCAGCAGAACAGGGGGCGCGGGGGAGCAGTACTTC.

The chain combines TRBV5-1 with TRBJ1-1; D not certain. Germline CDR1 SGHRS, CDR2 YFSETQ. Trimming pared 1 base from V and 1 base from J, leaving 5 bases between. There are 13 residues in the CDR3. CDR3 sequence reads: CASSLTWNTEAFF. Here the CDR3 DNA reads TGCGCCAGCAGCTTGACATGGAACACTGAAGCTTTCTTT.

V gene TRBV5-1 combines with J gene TRBJ2-6; weak D call: TRBD1 (6 bases). Germline V lookup: CDR1 SGHRS, CDR2 YFSETQ. V dropped 0 bases and J dropped 0 bases, with 13 bases sitting between them. The length of the CDR3 is 18 residues. The CDR3: CASSLVQGRNSGANVLTF. DNA for the CDR3: TGCGCCAGCAGCTTGGTACAGGGAAGGAACTCTGGGGCCAACGTCCTGACTTTC.

V gene TRBV5-4 combines with J gene TRBJ2-7; 9 positions match TRBD2. V was clipped by 0 bases and J by 6 bases; unmatched bases: 10. This CDR3 is built from 16 residues. Germline CDR1 and CDR2: SGHNT and YYREEE (reference sequence). The CDR3 protein is CASSLGGGGRVGEQYF. For the CDR3, the DNA is TGTGCCAGCAGCTTGGGGGGAGGCGGGAGGGTCGGCGAGCAGTACTTC. Together with reference TRBV5-4 and TRBJ2-7, the CDR3 gives the full variable domain: ETGVTQSPTHLIKTRGQQVTLRCSSQSGHNTVSWYQQALGQGPQFIFQYYREEENGRGNFPPRFSGLQFPNYSSELNVNALELDDSALYLCASSLGGGGRVGEQYFGPGTRLTVT.

The rearrangement joins TRBV29-1 to TRBJ1-3; D is possibly TRBD1 (5 bases). The CDR3 consists of 14 residues. The germline V gene encodes CDR1 SQVTM and CDR2 ANQGSEA. Trimming stripped 2 bases from V and 2 bases from J, with 10 bases between. The CDR3 spells CSVERGSTGNTIYF. CDR3 nucleotide sequence: TGCAGCGTTGAAAGGGGAAGCACTGGAAACACCATATATTTT.

V usage is TRBV20-1 and J usage is TRBJ1-5; D is ambiguous. The V end was cut by 4 bases, the J end by 7 bases, with 2 bases between. This CDR3 region has 9 residues. Per the germline V gene, CDR1 is DFQATT and CDR2 is SNEGSKA (reference sequence). The CDR3 region is CSANQPQHF. The CDR3, as DNA: TGCAGTGCTAACCAGCCCCAGCATTTT.

The chain combines TRBV29-1 with TRBJ2-2; TRBD1 might be the D (6 bases). Germline assignment: CDR1 SQVTM and CDR2 ANQGSEA. This CDR3 has 14 amino acids. Trimming cost V 2 bases and J 4 bases, with 11 bases left between them. For the CDR3, the DNA is TGCAGCGTTGAAACAGGGTGGGGCACCGGGGAGCTGTTTTTT. Residues: CSVETGWGTGELFF.

V gene TRBV28 combines with J gene TRBJ1-5; 7 positions match TRBD1. The V gene end was trimmed by 3 bases and the J gene end by 5 bases; junction bases not matched to a gene: 4. Germline-derived CDR1 and CDR2 are MDHEN and SYDVKM. The CDR3 sequence is 14 residues long. CDR3 sequence: CASSLPGGHQPQHF. In DNA, the CDR3 is TGTGCCAGCAGTTTGCCAGGGGGGCATCAGCCCCAGCATTTT. Combining the CDR3 with reference TRBV28 and TRBJ1-5 gives the whole variable domain DVKVTQSSRYLVKRTGEKVFLECVQDMDHENMFWYRQDPGLGLRLIYFSYDVKMKEKGDIPEGYSVSREKKERFSLILESASTNQTSMYLCASSLPGGHQPQHFGDGTRLSIL.

V gene TRBV5-5 combines with J gene TRBJ1-2, with no clear D. The CDR3 is 14 amino acids. Germline V CDR1 and CDR2: SGHKS, YYEKEE (reference sequence). V lost 2 bases and J 0 bases, leaving 8 bases between the germline ends. This chain's CDR3 is CASSFGPSNYGYTF. The CDR3 bases are TGTGCCAGCAGCTTCGGGCCCTCTAACTATGGCTACACCTTC.

The CDR3 bases are TGCGCCAGCAGCTTGGTAGTTAGCACAGATACGCAGTATTTT. The encoded protein is CASSLVVSTDTQYF. J is TRBJ2-3 and V is TRBV5-1; D unclear. Germline V gene lookup returns CDR1 SGHRS and CDR2 YFSETQ. The CDR3 runs 14 residues. Trimming took 0 bases from V and 0 from J, leaving 5 bases between them.

This clone was detected once. The rearrangement uses TRBV6-5 and TRBJ1-5; 9 nucleotides match TRBD1. Germline assignment: CDR1 MNHEY and CDR2 SVGAGI. Trimming cost V 6 bases and J 5 bases; bases outside gene matches: 2. CDR3 size: 13 residues. The CDR3 loop reads CASRRDRDQPQHF. The CDR3 DNA sequence: TGTGCCAGCAGGAGGGACAGGGATCAGCCCCAGCATTTT.

This chain connects TRBV9 to TRBJ2-1, with D possibly matching TRBD1 (6 bases). Germline V CDR1 and CDR2: SGDLS, YYNGEE. The CDR3 consists of 15 residues. Trimming left V 4 bases short and J 7 bases short, with 18 bases between. CDR3 protein: CASSPLKGVQNEQFF. For the CDR3, the DNA is TGTGCCAGCAGCCCCCTCAAGGGGGTACAGAATGAGCAGTTCTTC.

The chain recombines TRBV2 with TRBJ2-5, with 13 bases that match TRBD2. Germline CDR1 and CDR2: SNHLY and FYNNEI. After removal of 3 bases from V and 5 bases from J, the junction contained 3 bases not matched to a gene. The CDR3 consists of 15 residues. The CDR3 region is CASSERTSGSETQYF. For the CDR3, the DNA is TGTGCCAGCAGTGAGAGGACTAGCGGGAGTGAGACCCAGTACTTC.

Points on this clone: Given a much more abundant clone one base away, this may be a read error. The chain is built from TRBV6-5 and TRBJ2-3; 10 bases are shared with TRBD2. Germline lookup yields CDR1 MNHEY and CDR2 SVGAGI. The trim removed 4 bases at V and 1 base at J, leaving 5 bases unmatched. The CDR3 length is 16 residues. The CDR3 reads CASSSRLAGGTDTQYF. Here the CDR3 DNA reads TGTGCCAGCAGTTCCCGCCTAGCGGGAGGCACAGATACGCAGTATTTT.

V is TRBV25-1 and J is TRBJ2-7; 15 bases align to TRBD2. Germline CDR1 MGHDK, CDR2 SYGVNS. CDR3 length: 16 amino acids. The J segment lost 4 bases and the V segment lost 4 bases, leaving 5 bases of the junction unmatched. The CDR3 DNA reads TGTGCCAGCAGTGCCGGGACTAGCGGGAGGCGGTACGAGCAGTACTTC. Amino acids: CASSAGTSGRRYEQYF.